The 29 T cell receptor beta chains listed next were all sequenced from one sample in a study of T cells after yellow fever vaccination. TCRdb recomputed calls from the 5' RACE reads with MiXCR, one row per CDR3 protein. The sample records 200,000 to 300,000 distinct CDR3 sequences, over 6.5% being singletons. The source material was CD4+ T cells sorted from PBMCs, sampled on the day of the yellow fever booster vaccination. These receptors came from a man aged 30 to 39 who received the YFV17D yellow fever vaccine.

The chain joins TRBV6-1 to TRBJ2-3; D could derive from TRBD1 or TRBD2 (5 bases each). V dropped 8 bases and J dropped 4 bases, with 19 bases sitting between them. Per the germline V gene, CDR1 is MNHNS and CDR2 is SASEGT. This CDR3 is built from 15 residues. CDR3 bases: TGTGCCAGCTCCCGAACTAGGGGATGGGCAGATACGCAGTATTTT. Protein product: CASSRTRGWADTQYF.

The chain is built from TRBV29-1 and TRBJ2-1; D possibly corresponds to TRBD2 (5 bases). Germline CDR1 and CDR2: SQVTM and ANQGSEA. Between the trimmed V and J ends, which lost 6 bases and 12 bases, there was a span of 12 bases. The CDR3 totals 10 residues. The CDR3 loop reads CSVSRDRQFF. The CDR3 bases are TGCAGCGTGAGTCGGGATCGGCAGTTCTTC.

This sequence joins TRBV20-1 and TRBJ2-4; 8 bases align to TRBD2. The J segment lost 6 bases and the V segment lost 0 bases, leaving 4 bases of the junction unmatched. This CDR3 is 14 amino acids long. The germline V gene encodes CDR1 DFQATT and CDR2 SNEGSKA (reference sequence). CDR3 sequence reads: CSARDPGGINIQYF. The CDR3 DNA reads TGCAGTGCTAGAGATCCGGGAGGGATAAACATTCAGTACTTC.

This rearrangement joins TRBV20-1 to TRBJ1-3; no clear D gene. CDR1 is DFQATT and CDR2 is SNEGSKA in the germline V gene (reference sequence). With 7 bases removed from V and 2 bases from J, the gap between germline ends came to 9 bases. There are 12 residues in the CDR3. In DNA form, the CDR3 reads TGCAGTGTTACGCAAGCTGGAAACACCATATATTTT. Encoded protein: CSVTQAGNTIYF.

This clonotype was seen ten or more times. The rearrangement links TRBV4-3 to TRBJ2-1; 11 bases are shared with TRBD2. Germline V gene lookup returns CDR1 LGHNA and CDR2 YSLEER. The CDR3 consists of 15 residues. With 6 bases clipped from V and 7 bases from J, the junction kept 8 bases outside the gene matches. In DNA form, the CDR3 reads TGCGCCAGCAGGGTCACTAGCGGGAGTCTAAATGAGCAGTTCTTC. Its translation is CASRVTSGSLNEQFF.

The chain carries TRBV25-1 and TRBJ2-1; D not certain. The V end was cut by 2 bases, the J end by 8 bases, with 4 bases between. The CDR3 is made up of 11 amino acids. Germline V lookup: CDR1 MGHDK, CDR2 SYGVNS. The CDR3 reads CASSEGYEQFF. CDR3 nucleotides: TGTGCCAGCAGTGAAGGTTATGAGCAGTTCTTC.

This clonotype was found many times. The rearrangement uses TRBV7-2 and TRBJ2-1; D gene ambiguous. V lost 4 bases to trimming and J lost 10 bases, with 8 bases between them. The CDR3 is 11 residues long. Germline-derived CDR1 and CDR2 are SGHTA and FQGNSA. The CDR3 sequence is CASSSDLEQFF. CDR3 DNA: TGTGCCAGCAGCTCAGACTTGGAGCAGTTCTTC.

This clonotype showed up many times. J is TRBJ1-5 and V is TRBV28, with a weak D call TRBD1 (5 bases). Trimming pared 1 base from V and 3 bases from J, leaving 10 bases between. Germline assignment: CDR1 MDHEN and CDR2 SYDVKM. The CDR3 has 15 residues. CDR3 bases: TGTGCCAGCAGTTTATCCAGGGCCTTCAATCAGCCCCAGCATTTT. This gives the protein CASSLSRAFNQPQHF.

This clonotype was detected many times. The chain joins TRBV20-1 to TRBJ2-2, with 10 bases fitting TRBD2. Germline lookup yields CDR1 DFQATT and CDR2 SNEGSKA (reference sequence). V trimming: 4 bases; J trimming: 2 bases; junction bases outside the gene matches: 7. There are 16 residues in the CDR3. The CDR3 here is CSAKSGRAGNTGELFF. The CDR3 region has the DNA TGCAGTGCTAAAAGCGGGAGGGCCGGAAACACCGGGGAGCTGTTTTTT.

The DNA for the CDR3 is TGTGCCAGCTCAACAACAGGGATCGAGACCCAGTACTTC. Translation gives CASSTTGIETQYF. V and J are TRBV18 and TRBJ2-5, with D perhaps matching TRBD1 (6 bases). The germline V and J ends were trimmed by 5 bases and 5 bases, with 12 bases remaining between them. The germline CDR1 and CDR2 sequences are KGHSH and LQKENI. This CDR3 comprises 13 residues.

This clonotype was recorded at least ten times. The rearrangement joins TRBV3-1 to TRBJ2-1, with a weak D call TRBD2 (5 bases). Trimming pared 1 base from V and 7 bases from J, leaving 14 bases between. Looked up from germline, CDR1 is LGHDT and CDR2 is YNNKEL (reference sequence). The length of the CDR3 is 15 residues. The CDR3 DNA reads TGTGCCAGCAGCCAAGCGGGGATAGTGGGGAATGAGCAGTTCTTC. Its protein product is CASSQAGIVGNEQFF.

CDR3 protein: CASSPGFYQPQHF. CDR3 DNA: TGTGCCAGCAGTCCGGGATTTTATCAGCCCCAGCATTTT. The chain is built from TRBV6-6 and TRBJ1-5; no firm D call. V gave up 5 bases and J gave up 5 bases, with 10 bases separating them. CDR3 length equals 13 residues. Germline CDR1 and CDR2: MNHNY and SVGAGI (reference sequence).

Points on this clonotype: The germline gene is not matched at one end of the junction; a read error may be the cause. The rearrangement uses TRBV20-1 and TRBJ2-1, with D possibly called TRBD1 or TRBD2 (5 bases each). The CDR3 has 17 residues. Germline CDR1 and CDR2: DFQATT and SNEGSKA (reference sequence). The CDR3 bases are TGCTGTGCTATTTCCCCTTCGGCGGCCCTGAGAGGGGATGAGCAGTTCTTC. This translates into CCAISPSAALRGDEQFF.

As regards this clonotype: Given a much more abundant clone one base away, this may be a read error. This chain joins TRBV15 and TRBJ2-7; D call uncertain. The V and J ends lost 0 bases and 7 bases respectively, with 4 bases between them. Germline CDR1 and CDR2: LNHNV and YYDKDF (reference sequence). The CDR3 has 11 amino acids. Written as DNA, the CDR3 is TGTGCCACCAGCAGAGAATCGGAGCAGTACTTC. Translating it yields CATSRESEQYF.

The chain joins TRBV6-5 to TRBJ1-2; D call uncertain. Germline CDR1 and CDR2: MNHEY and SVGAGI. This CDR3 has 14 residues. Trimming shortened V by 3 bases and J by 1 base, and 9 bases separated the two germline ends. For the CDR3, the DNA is TGTGCCAGCAGTTATTACGACGGTAACTATGGCTACACCTTC. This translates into CASSYYDGNYGYTF.

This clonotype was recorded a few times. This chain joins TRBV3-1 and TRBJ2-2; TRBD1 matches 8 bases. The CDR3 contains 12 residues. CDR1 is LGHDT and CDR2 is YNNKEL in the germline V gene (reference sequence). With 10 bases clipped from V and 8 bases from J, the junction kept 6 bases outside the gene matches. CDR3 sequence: CAIRQGRGELFF. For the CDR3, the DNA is TGTGCCATCCGACAGGGGAGGGGGGAGCTGTTTTTT.

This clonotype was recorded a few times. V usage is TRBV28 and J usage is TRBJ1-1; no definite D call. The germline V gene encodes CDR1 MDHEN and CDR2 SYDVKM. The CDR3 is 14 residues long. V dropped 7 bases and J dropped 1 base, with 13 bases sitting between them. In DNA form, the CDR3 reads TGTGCCAGCACCACCATTCCGGGGAACACTGAAGCTTTCTTT. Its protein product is CASTTIPGNTEAFF.

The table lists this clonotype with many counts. CDR3 amino acids: CASSYSVEGNIQYF. The CDR3 DNA follows: TGTGCCAGCAGTTACTCGGTCGAGGGGAACATTCAGTACTTC. V usage is TRBV6-5 and J usage is TRBJ2-4; the D gene could be TRBD1 or TRBD2 (5 bases each). The CDR3 extends over 14 amino acids. Trimming removed 0 bases from V and 7 bases from J, with 10 bases in between. The germline V gene encodes CDR1 MNHEY and CDR2 SVGAGI.

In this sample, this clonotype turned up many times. The CDR3: CASRKSGQGGEQFF. The CDR3 nucleotides read TGTGCCAGCAGGAAATCGGGACAGGGGGGTGAGCAGTTCTTC. This chain joins TRBV7-3 and TRBJ2-1; 11 bases map to TRBD1. Per the germline V gene, CDR1 is SGHTA and CDR2 is FQGTGA. Trimming removed 6 bases from V and 9 bases from J; junction bases left unmatched: 7. The CDR3 spans 14 residues.

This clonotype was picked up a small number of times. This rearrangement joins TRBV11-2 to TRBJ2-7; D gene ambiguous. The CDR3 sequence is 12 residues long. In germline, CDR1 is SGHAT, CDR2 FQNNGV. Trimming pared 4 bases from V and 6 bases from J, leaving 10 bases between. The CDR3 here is CASSSAFGEQYF. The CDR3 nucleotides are TGTGCCAGCAGCTCGGCTTTTGGCGAGCAGTACTTC.

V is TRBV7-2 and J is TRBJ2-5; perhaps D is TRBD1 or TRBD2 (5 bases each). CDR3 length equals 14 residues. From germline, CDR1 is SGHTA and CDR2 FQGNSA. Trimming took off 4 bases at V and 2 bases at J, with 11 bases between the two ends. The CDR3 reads CASSYTGAQETQYF. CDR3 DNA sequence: TGTGCCAGCAGCTATACCGGGGCTCAAGAGACCCAGTACTTC. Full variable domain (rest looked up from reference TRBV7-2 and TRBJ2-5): GAGVSQSPSNKVTEKGKDVELRCDPISGHTALYWYRQSLGQGLEFLIYFQGNSAPDKSGLPSDRFSAERTGGSVSTLTIQRTQQEDSAVYLCASSYTGAQETQYFGPGTRLLVL.

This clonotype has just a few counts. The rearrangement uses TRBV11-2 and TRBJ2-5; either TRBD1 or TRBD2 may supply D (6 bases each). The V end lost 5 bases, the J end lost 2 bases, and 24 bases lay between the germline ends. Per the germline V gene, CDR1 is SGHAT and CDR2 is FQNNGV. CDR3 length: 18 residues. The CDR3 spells CASSHRGVKGGFQETQYF. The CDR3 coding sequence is TGTGCCAGCAGCCACCGCGGGGTCAAGGGGGGCTTTCAAGAGACCCAGTACTTC.

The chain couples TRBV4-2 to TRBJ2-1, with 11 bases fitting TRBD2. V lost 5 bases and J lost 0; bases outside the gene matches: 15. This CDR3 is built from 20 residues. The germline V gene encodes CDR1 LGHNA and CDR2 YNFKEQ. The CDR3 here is CASSKASGRTFLSSYNEQFF. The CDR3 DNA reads TGTGCCAGCAGCAAAGCTAGCGGGAGGACCTTTCTGAGCTCCTACAATGAGCAGTTCTTC.

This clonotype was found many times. The CDR3 DNA is TGTGCCAGCAGCTTAGTGAGGCTAGCTGAAGAGACCCAGTACTTC. This codes for CASSLVRLAEETQYF. V and J are TRBV7-9 and TRBJ2-5; D perhaps matches TRBD2 (5 bases). The CDR3 covers 15 residues. V lost 1 base, J lost 3 bases, and 12 bases lay in between. CDR1 and CDR2 (germline): SEHNR, FQNEAQ (reference sequence).

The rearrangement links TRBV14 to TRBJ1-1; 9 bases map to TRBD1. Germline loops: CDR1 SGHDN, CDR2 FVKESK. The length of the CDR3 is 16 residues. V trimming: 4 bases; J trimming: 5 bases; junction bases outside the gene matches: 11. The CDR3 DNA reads TGTGCCAGCAGCCCAAAACGCGACAGGGGGTTTACTGAAGCTTTCTTT. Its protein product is CASSPKRDRGFTEAFF. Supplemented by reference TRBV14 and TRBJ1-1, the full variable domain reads EAGVTQFPSHSVIEKGQTVTLRCDPISGHDNLYWYRRVMGKEIKFLLHFVKESKQDESGMPNNRFLAERTGGTYSTLKVQPAELEDSGVYFCASSPKRDRGFTEAFFGQGTRLTVV.

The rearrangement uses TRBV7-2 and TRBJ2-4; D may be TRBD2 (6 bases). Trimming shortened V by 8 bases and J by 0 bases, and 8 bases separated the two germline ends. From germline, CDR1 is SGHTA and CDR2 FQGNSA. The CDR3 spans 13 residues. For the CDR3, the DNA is TGTGCCAGCTCGGGAGTAGCCAAAAACATTCAGTACTTC. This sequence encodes CASSGVAKNIQYF.

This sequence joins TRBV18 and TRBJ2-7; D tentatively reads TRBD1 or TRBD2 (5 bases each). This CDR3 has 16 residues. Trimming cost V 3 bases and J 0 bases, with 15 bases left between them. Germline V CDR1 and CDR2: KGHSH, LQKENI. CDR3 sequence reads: CASSPREGHFSYEQYF. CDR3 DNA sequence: TGTGCCAGCTCACCGAGGGAAGGACACTTCTCCTACGAGCAGTACTTC.

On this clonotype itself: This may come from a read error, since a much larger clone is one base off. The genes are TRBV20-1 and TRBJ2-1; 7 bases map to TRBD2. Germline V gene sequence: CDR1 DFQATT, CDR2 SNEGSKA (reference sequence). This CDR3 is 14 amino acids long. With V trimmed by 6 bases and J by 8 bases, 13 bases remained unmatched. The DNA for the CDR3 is TGCAGTGCATTAGCCGGGACTACCTTTTATGAGCAGTTCTTC. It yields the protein CSALAGTTFYEQFF.

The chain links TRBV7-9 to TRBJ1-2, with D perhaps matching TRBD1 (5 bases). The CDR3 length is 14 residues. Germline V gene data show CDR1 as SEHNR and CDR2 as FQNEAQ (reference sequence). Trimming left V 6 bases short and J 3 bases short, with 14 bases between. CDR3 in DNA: TGTGCCAGCAGTCGGGACTCTAACTACTATGGCTACACCTTC. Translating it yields CASSRDSNYYGYTF.